This passage covers 8 T cell receptor beta chains from one sample sequenced in a study of blood T cell repertoires in COVID-19. Assay used: immunoSEQ multiplex PCR; TCRdb lists only in-frame clones, some missing. The table has about 68,000 clones, roughly 87% seen once. The specimen sequenced was peripheral blood. These receptors originate from a man aged 50 or older with active COVID-19.

The chain has TRBV18 and TRBJ1-1, with TRBD1 matching over 7 bases. Germline values: CDR1 KGHSH, CDR2 LQKENI. V lost 4 bases to trimming and J lost 1 base; unmatched junction nucleotides: 6. The CDR3 consists of 15 residues. This CDR3 is CASSLDRASNTEAFF. CDR3 coding DNA: TGTGCCAGCTCACTTGACAGGGCCTCGAACACTGAAGCTTTCTTT.

The gene calls are TRBV6-4 and TRBJ2-5, with 8 positions matching TRBD2. After removal of 4 bases from V and 0 bases from J, the junction contained 4 bases not matched to a gene. CDR3 length equals 15 residues. Germline V CDR1 and CDR2: MRHNA, SNTAGT. Here the CDR3 reads CASSASGGYQETQYF. Written as DNA, the CDR3 is TGTGCCAGCAGTGCGAGCGGGGGTTACCAAGAGACCCAGTACTTC.

V is TRBV3-1 (or the pseudogene TRBV3-2) and J is TRBJ1-4, with no clear D. Trimming pared 2 bases from V and 14 bases from J, leaving 18 bases between. CDR1 is LGHDT, CDR2 YNNKEL, per germline (reference sequence). The CDR3 runs to 14 residues. CDR3 sequence reads: CASSQRATREGLFF. CDR3 DNA sequence: TGTGCCAGCAGCCAAAGGGCGACGAGGGAAGGTCTGTTTTTT.

The chain joins TRBV6-1 to TRBJ1-5; D remains unclear. Trimming removed 2 bases at V and 1 base at J, with 18 bases between. The CDR3 sequence is 18 residues long. CDR1 is MNHNS, CDR2 SASEGT, per germline. The CDR3 sequence: CASSEFFRGDISNQPQHF. The DNA for the CDR3 is TGTGCCAGCAGTGAATTTTTTAGAGGTGATATCAGCAATCAGCCCCAGCATTTT.

The chain has TRBV7-8 and TRBJ1-1, with D possibly being TRBD1 (6 bases). The CDR3 sequence is 16 residues long. Germline assignment: CDR1 SGHVS and CDR2 FQNEAQ. V shed 5 bases and J shed 0 bases, with 16 bases lying between them. Here the CDR3 DNA reads TGTGCCAGCAGCACGGGCAGGGGTTTAATGAACACTGAAGCTTTCTTT. This gives the protein CASSTGRGLMNTEAFF.

This chain links TRBV6-5 with TRBJ2-7; 10 bases match TRBD1. CDR1 MNHEY and CDR2 SVGAGI come from the germline V gene. J gave up 6 bases and V 4 bases, and 6 bases lay outside the gene matches. The CDR3 spans 14 residues. CDR3 sequence (DNA): TGTGCCAGCAGTTGGAGACAGGGGGCCTTCGAGCAGTACTTC. Protein sequence: CASSWRQGAFEQYF.

The chain links TRBV29-1 to TRBJ1-5; D call uncertain. Germline values: CDR1 SQVTM, CDR2 ANQGSEA. The CDR3 runs 13 residues. Trimming cost V 3 bases and J 4 bases, with 10 bases left between them. The CDR3 here is CSVDIGGNQPQHF. The CDR3 nucleotides read TGCAGCGTTGATATAGGAGGAAATCAGCCCCAGCATTTT.

This chain links TRBV7-3 with TRBJ2-5; 8 bases match TRBD2. The CDR3 is made up of 15 amino acids. Unmatched junction bases numbered 6, after V lost 5 bases and J lost 1 base. Per germline, CDR1 SGHTA and CDR2 FQGTGA. DNA for the CDR3: TGTGCCAGCAGCATATCGCGGGGGGTCCAAGAGACCCAGTACTTC. Protein sequence: CASSISRGVQETQYF.